This is a list of T cell receptor beta chains from one sample in a study of cytomegalovirus exposure and HLA in healthy donors. Data came from immunoSEQ multiplex PCR; TCRdb stores just in-frame clones and leaves some out. Of roughly 130,000 clones in the sample, around 78% were seen once. Sequencing was performed on PBMCs. The receptors derive from a woman in her forties or fifties in good health and CMV-seronegative. The CDR3 runs from the conserved cysteine through the conserved F or W. The D gene is left open where the match is weak. Only part of the rows carry a size: once, few, many, or a class if the clone is expanded.

abundance: -
j_gene: TRBJ1-5
v_gene: TRBV28
d_gene: -
CDR3aa: CASSLYPSNQPQHF
CDR3nt: TGTGCCAGCAGTTTATATCCAAGCAATCAGCCCCAGCATTTT

abundance: -
j_gene: TRBJ1-2
v_gene: TRBV19
d_gene: -
CDR3aa: CASRKTGLESGYTF
CDR3nt: TGTGCCAGTAGGAAAACAGGTCTGGAGAGTGGCTACACCTTC

abundance: -
j_gene: TRBJ1-2
v_gene: TRBV6-1
d_gene: TRBD1
CDR3aa: CASRLTGDNGYTF
CDR3nt: TGTGCCAGCAGGCTGACAGGGGACAATGGCTACACCTTC

abundance: -
j_gene: TRBJ2-3
v_gene: TRBV6-5
d_gene: TRBD1
CDR3aa: CASSYSGTGGDTQYF
CDR3nt: TGTGCCAGCAGTTACTCGGGGACAGGGGGAGATACGCAGTATTTT

abundance: few
j_gene: TRBJ1-6
v_gene: TRBV30
d_gene: -
CDR3aa: CAWNPGVGNSPLHF
CDR3nt: TGTGCCTGGAACCCAGGGGTTGGTAATTCACCCCTCCACTTT

abundance: -
j_gene: TRBJ2-7
v_gene: TRBV27
d_gene: TRBD2
CDR3aa: CASSWASGSYEQYF
CDR3nt: TGTGCCAGCAGTTGGGCTAGCGGGAGCTACGAGCAGTACTTC

abundance: -
j_gene: TRBJ2-5
v_gene: TRBV4-2
d_gene: TRBD1
CDR3aa: CASSQSLGKGGVETQYF
CDR3nt: TGTGCCAGCAGCCAAAGCTTGGGGAAAGGGGGCGTCGAGACCCAGTACTTC

abundance: -
j_gene: TRBJ1-2
v_gene: TRBV28
d_gene: -
CDR3aa: CASSSELLRGSNYGYTF
CDR3nt: TGTGCCAGCAGTTCTGAACTTCTCCGGGGATCTAACTATGGCTACACCTTC

abundance: -
j_gene: TRBJ2-2
v_gene: TRBV27
d_gene: -
CDR3aa: CASRTGTATGELFF
CDR3nt: TGTGCCAGCAGAACAGGGACGGCGACCGGGGAGCTGTTTTTT

abundance: -
j_gene: TRBJ1-3
v_gene: TRBV4-2
d_gene: TRBD1
CDR3aa: CASSRTGGVGNTIYF
CDR3nt: TGTGCCAGCAGCCGTACAGGGGGCGTAGGAAACACCATATATTTT

abundance: -
j_gene: TRBJ1-5
v_gene: TRBV10-3
d_gene: -
CDR3aa: CAIASREAQPQHF
CDR3nt: TGTGCCATCGCATCGAGGGAAGCTCAGCCCCAGCATTTT

abundance: -
j_gene: TRBJ1-2
v_gene: TRBV30
d_gene: TRBD1
CDR3aa: CAWSVKGTGYGYTF
CDR3nt: TGTGCCTGGAGTGTAAAGGGGACAGGCTATGGCTACACCTTC

abundance: -
j_gene: TRBJ2-7
v_gene: TRBV7-9
d_gene: TRBD1
CDR3aa: CASSFSTQGRHEQYF
CDR3nt: TGTGCCAGCAGCTTCTCCACACAGGGGCGGCACGAGCAGTACTTC

abundance: once
j_gene: TRBJ1-4
v_gene: TRBV27
d_gene: -
CDR3aa: CASSSYNEKLFF
CDR3nt: TGTGCCAGCAGTTCCTATAATGAAAAACTGTTTTTT

abundance: -
j_gene: TRBJ1-3
v_gene: TRBV5-6
d_gene: TRBD1
CDR3aa: CASSQGVGGNTIYF
CDR3nt: TGTGCCAGCAGTCAGGGGGTCGGTGGAAACACCATATATTTT

abundance: -
j_gene: TRBJ1-4
v_gene: TRBV4-3
d_gene: TRBD1
CDR3aa: CASSQAGQGVEKLFF
CDR3nt: TGCGCCAGCAGCCAAGCTGGGCAGGGGGTTGAAAAACTGTTTTTT

abundance: -
j_gene: TRBJ1-1
v_gene: TRBV5-1
d_gene: -
CDR3aa: CASSRPGTANTEAFF
CDR3nt: TGCGCCAGCAGCAGACCCGGGACTGCGAACACTGAAGCTTTCTTT

abundance: -
j_gene: TRBJ2-1
v_gene: TRBV27
d_gene: TRBD2
CDR3aa: CATRSLADGYNEQFF
CDR3nt: TGTGCCACCAGGTCTCTAGCGGATGGCTACAATGAGCAGTTCTTC

abundance: once
j_gene: TRBJ1-1
v_gene: TRBV5-1
d_gene: -
CDR3aa: CASSPGQALEAFF
CDR3nt: TGCGCCAGCAGCCCGGGACAAGCCCTCGAAGCTTTCTTT

abundance: -
j_gene: TRBJ2-3
v_gene: TRBV28
d_gene: -
CDR3aa: CASGRIEDTQYF
CDR3nt: TGTGCCAGCGGGAGAATCGAGGATACGCAGTATTTT

abundance: -
j_gene: TRBJ2-5
v_gene: TRBV28
d_gene: TRBD2
CDR3aa: CASRRGGTQETQYF
CDR3nt: TGTGCCAGCAGAAGGGGAGGGACTCAAGAGACCCAGTACTTC

abundance: -
j_gene: TRBJ1-5
v_gene: TRBV7-9
d_gene: -
CDR3aa: CASSSVGAQNF
CDR3nt: TGTGCCAGCAGCTCAGTCGGAGCCCAGAATTTT

abundance: -
j_gene: TRBJ2-3
v_gene: TRBV19
d_gene: TRBD1
CDR3aa: CASPSPGQGVEDTQYF
CDR3nt: TGTGCCAGCCCGTCACCGGGACAGGGGGTGGAGGATACGCAGTATTTT

abundance: once
j_gene: TRBJ1-4
v_gene: TRBV7-2
d_gene: -
CDR3aa: CASSLNLGGEKLFF
CDR3nt: TGTGCCAGCAGCTTAAATCTAGGGGGTGAAAAACTGTTTTTT

abundance: -
j_gene: TRBJ2-1
v_gene: TRBV9
d_gene: -
CDR3aa: CASSVQGLSNEQFF
CDR3nt: TGTGCCAGCAGCGTACAGGGACTGAGCAATGAGCAGTTCTTC

abundance: -
j_gene: TRBJ1-2
v_gene: TRBV5-6
d_gene: -
CDR3aa: CASSLKQIEYGYTF
CDR3nt: TGTGCCAGCAGCTTGAAACAGATTGAATATGGCTACACCTTC